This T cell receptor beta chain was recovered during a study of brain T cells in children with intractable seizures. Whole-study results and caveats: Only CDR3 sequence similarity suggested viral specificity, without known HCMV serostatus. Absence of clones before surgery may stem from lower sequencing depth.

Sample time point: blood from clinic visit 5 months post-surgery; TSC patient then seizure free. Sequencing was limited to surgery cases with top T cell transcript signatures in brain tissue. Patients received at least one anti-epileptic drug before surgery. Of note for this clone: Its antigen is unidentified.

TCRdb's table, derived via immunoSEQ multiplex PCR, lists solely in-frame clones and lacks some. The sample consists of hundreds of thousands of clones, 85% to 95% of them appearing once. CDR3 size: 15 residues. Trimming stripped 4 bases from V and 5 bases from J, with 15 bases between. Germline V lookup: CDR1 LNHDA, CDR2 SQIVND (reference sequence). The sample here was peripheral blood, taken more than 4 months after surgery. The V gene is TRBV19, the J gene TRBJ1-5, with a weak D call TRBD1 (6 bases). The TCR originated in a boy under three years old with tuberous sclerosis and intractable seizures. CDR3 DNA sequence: TGTGCCAGTAGTAGGGGGCCCCTTACGGATCAGCCCCAGCATTTT. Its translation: CASSRGPLTDQPQHF.